This TCR beta chain was sequenced in a study of Ad26.COV2.S vaccination and SARS-CoV-2 variants. The protocol was immunoSEQ multiplex PCR, while the TCRdb copy is restricted to in-frame clones and leaves out a portion. Found here are roughly 390,000 clones, approximately 86% of them singletons; the top ten hold approximately 3.7%. Indicated treatment: some 20 received Ad26.COV2.S at low or high dose, single or two shots; several received placebo; per-sample allocation not given. Sampling happened 63 days after the first vaccine or placebo injection. The CDR3 runs 10 residues. The V end was cut by 4 bases, the J end by 9 bases, with 6 bases between. CDR1 is SEHNR and CDR2 is FQNEAQ in the germline V gene (reference sequence). This clone has a single count.

The TCR sequence derives from a person aged 18-65 years who received the Ad26.COV2.S COVID-19 vaccine or a placebo. Sequencing used peripheral blood, obtained in a trial of Ad26.COV2.S vaccine versus placebo. The V and J genes are TRBV7-9 and TRBJ2-5; D not resolved. In DNA, the CDR3 is TGTGCCAGCAGCTCATCGGCCCAGTACTTC. It translates to CASSSSAQYF. Full variable domain (outside the CDR3, taken from reference TRBV7-9 and TRBJ2-5): DTGVSQNPRHKITKRGQNVTFRCDPISEHNRLYWYRQTLGQGPEFLTYFQNEAQLEKSRLLSDRFSAERPKGSFSTLEIQRTEQGDSAMYLCASSSSAQYFGPGTRLLVL.